This is a list of T cell receptor beta chains from one sample in a study of T cell responses to AZD1222 COVID-19 vaccine. TCRdb's copy holds only in-frame clones and misses some; the assay was immunoSEQ multiplex PCR. This table holds 130,000 or so clones, around 85% found once. The sequenced sample was peripheral blood, obtained 28 days after the second dose of the MenACWY control vaccine. The source of these receptors is an adult who received the MenACWY meningococcal vaccine as a control. Each CDR3 is given without its conserved first and last residue.

v_gene	j_gene	CDR3aa
TRBV7-3	TRBJ2-6	ASSSSFGGSGANVLT
TRBV19	TRBJ2-5	ASSISTIWQGRETQY
TRBV19	TRBJ2-3	ASSLRGLADTQY
TRBV2	TRBJ1-3	AASSGGGNTIY
TRBV28	TRBJ2-5	ASSNTGGETQY
TRBV12-5	TRBJ1-2	ASGLVPEQGGGDT
TRBV7-2	TRBJ2-7	ASSLAPGLGYEQY
TRBV19	TRBJ2-1	ASRSGEGYNEQF
TRBV5-4	TRBJ1-5	ASSLNGVGSNQPQH
TRBV27	TRBJ1-4	ASSSWTGLNEKLF
TRBV20-1	TRBJ2-2	SASRNQGARFSGELF
TRBV20-1	TRBJ1-1	SARRSTEAF
TRBV7-8	TRBJ1-5	ASSLTTGSRAASNQPQH
TRBV2	TRBJ2-1	ASSERGPYNEQF
TRBV28	TRBJ2-3	ASSSRYPGQGRLDTQY
TRBV13	TRBJ1-6	ASSLGQGMGNSPLH